Listed below are T cell receptor beta chains from one sample, sequenced in a study of blood T cell repertoires in COVID-19. Assay used: immunoSEQ multiplex PCR; TCRdb lists only in-frame clones, some missing. The sample yields about 35,000 clones, 77% seen once. The sequenced sample was peripheral blood. These receptors originate from a human donor in a cohort sampled during active COVID-19. Each CDR3 is given with its conserved first and last residue. The D gene is left open where the match is weak. Clone size appears in some rows only: once, few, many, or a class for an expanded clone.

cdr3_aa: CASSLTRGSLHF
cdr3_nt: TGTGCCAGCAGCTTAACGCGGGGGTCCCTCCACTTT
v_call: TRBV7-3
d_call: NA
j_call: TRBJ1-6
clone_size: NA

cdr3_aa: CASSPPGEDTQYF
cdr3_nt: TGTGCCAGCAGTCCCCCAGGGGAAGATACGCAGTATTTT
v_call: TRBV6-6
d_call: NA
j_call: TRBJ2-3
clone_size: NA

cdr3_aa: CASSARFSSGEQYF
cdr3_nt: TGTGCCAGCAGTGCGAGGTTCTCAAGTGGAGAGCAGTACTTC
v_call: TRBV28
d_call: NA
j_call: TRBJ2-7
clone_size: NA

cdr3_aa: CASSYSGSGEETQYF
cdr3_nt: TGTGCCAGCAGTTACTCTGGAAGCGGGGAAGAGACCCAGTACTTC
v_call: TRBV6-5
d_call: TRBD2
j_call: TRBJ2-5
clone_size: NA

cdr3_aa: CASSQERTGGVSYEQYF
cdr3_nt: TGCGCCAGCAGCCAGGAAAGAACAGGGGGCGTATCCTACGAGCAGTACTTC
v_call: TRBV4-3
d_call: TRBD1
j_call: TRBJ2-7
clone_size: NA

cdr3_aa: CASSLFGGDTQYF
cdr3_nt: TGTGCCAGCAGCTTATTTGGAGGAGATACGCAGTATTTT
v_call: TRBV11-3
d_call: NA
j_call: TRBJ2-3
clone_size: NA

cdr3_aa: CASSLGGLAVADTQYF
cdr3_nt: TGCGCCAGCAGCTTGGGGGGACTAGCTGTGGCAGATACGCAGTATTTT
v_call: TRBV4-1
d_call: TRBD2
j_call: TRBJ2-3
clone_size: once

cdr3_aa: CASSPGQGNRSPLHF
cdr3_nt: TGTGCCAGCAGCCCGGGACAGGGGAATCGATCACCCCTCCACTTT
v_call: TRBV5-4
d_call: TRBD1
j_call: TRBJ1-6
clone_size: NA

cdr3_aa: CASSSRQGAQSPLHF
cdr3_nt: TGTGCCAGCAGCTCCAGACAGGGGGCCCAATCACCCCTCCACTTT
v_call: TRBV11-2
d_call: TRBD1
j_call: TRBJ1-6
clone_size: NA

cdr3_aa: CARILTGGIGGYTF
cdr3_nt: TGTGCCAGGATACTAACAGGGGGGATCGGTGGCTACACCTTC
v_call: TRBV30
d_call: TRBD1
j_call: TRBJ1-2
clone_size: once

cdr3_aa: CASSQVLSKIRWAFF
cdr3_nt: TGCGCCAGCAGCCAAGTACTTAGTAAAATCCGTTGGGCATTCTTT
v_call: TRBV4-1
d_call: NA
j_call: TRBJ1-1
clone_size: few